The 20 T cell receptor beta chains presented below share a single source sample, sequenced in a study of blood T cell repertoires in COVID-19. Using immunoSEQ multiplex PCR, the repertoire was profiled, and TCRdb retains in-frame clones only, with some absent. The data hold 200,000 to 250,000 clones, with more than 80% observed a single time. Sequenced: peripheral blood. These receptor sequences come from a man aged 30-40 years with COVID-19, enrolled during active disease.

The chain is built from TRBV5-6 and TRBJ2-2; 7 bases line up with TRBD2. Germline CDR1 and CDR2: SGHDT and YYEEEE. The V and J ends lost 4 bases and 9 bases, in that order; junction bases with no gene match: 6. The CDR3 has 13 amino acids. The CDR3 loop reads CASSQPSGRELFF. The DNA of the CDR3 is TGTGCCAGCAGCCAACCCAGCGGGAGGGAGCTGTTTTTT.

The chain is built from TRBV18 and TRBJ1-1; tentative D call: TRBD1 (5 bases). Germline V gives CDR1 KGHSH, CDR2 LQKENI. This CDR3 comprises 14 residues. Trimming cost V 3 bases and J 7 bases, with 15 bases left between them. CDR3: CASSPGQTGVEAFF. CDR3 bases: TGTGCCAGCTCACCGGGGCAGACTGGGGTTGAAGCTTTCTTT.

V is TRBV4-2 and J is TRBJ1-5; TRBD1 is a possible D gene (5 bases). Germline V gives CDR1 LGHNA, CDR2 YNFKEQ. V lost 3 bases and J lost 7, with 16 bases in between. This CDR3 comprises 15 residues. The DNA of the CDR3 is TGTGCCAGCAGCCAGGAAATTGACAGTTTGCAGCCCCAGCATTTT. Its protein is CASSQEIDSLQPQHF.

This clone was counted a single time. This chain uses TRBV19 with TRBJ2-4; 10 positions agree with TRBD2. Germline V gene lookup returns CDR1 LNHDA and CDR2 SQIVND (reference sequence). After removal of 5 bases from V and 3 bases from J, the junction contained 4 bases not matched to a gene. The CDR3 totals 15 residues. The CDR3 DNA reads as TGTGCCAGTAGTCCTAGCGGGGGCCTCAAAAACATTCAGTACTTC. This gives the protein CASSPSGGLKNIQYF. Full variable domain (remainder filled in from reference TRBV19 and TRBJ2-4): DGGITQSPKYLFRKEGQNVTLSCEQNLNHDAMYWYRQDPGQGLRLIYYSQIVNDFQKGDIAEGYSVSREKKESFPLTVTSAQKNPTAFYLCASSPSGGLKNIQYFGAGTRLSVL.

V usage is TRBV9 and J usage is TRBJ2-5, with TRBD2 matching 11 bases. This CDR3 has 15 amino acids. Germline V lookup: CDR1 SGDLS, CDR2 YYNGEE. The V gene end was trimmed by 3 bases and the J gene end by 5 bases; junction bases not matched to a gene: 6. The CDR3 loop is CASSETSGSFETQYF. In nucleotides, the CDR3 is TGTGCCAGCAGCGAAACTAGCGGGAGTTTTGAGACCCAGTACTTC.

V usage is TRBV27 and J usage is TRBJ2-7; D might be TRBD2 (5 bases). Looked up from germline, CDR1 is MNHEY and CDR2 is SMNVEV (reference sequence). This CDR3 has 12 residues. V gave up 2 bases and J gave up 7 bases, with 9 bases separating them. CDR3 DNA sequence: TGTGCCAGCAGTTTAATATCGGGGGAGCAGTACTTC. It codes for CASSLISGEQYF.

This clone occurred once. The chain recombines TRBV7-6 with TRBJ2-7; the match to TRBD2 covers 8 bases. The CDR3 consists of 17 residues. With 4 bases clipped from V and 1 base from J, the junction kept 12 bases outside the gene matches. CDR1 and CDR2 from the germline V gene are SGHVS and FNYEAQ. The CDR3 region is CASSSFGRADPSYEQYF. As DNA, the CDR3 is TGTGCCAGCAGCTCGTTCGGGAGGGCAGATCCTTCCTACGAGCAGTACTTC.

The rearrangement joins TRBV9 to TRBJ1-4, with D maybe TRBD1 (5 bases). Germline-derived CDR1 and CDR2 are SGDLS and YYNGEE. This CDR3 comprises 16 residues. The V end was cut by 2 bases, the J end by 0 bases, with 11 bases between. The CDR3 nucleotides are TGTGCCAGCAGCGTCACGACAGATTCAACTAATGAAAAACTGTTTTTT. Its protein product is CASSVTTDSTNEKLFF.

With respect to this clone: Germline is not matched at one junction end, which may reflect a read error. The chain is built from TRBV11-2 and TRBJ1-1, with TRBD1 identical over 8 bases. The CDR3 covers 11 residues. Germline V gives CDR1 SGHAT, CDR2 FQNNGV. CDR3: CASSPTGGLNF. CDR3 coding DNA: TGTGCCAGCAGCCCCACAGGGGGTCTCAATTTT.

The chain has TRBV7-8 and TRBJ2-3, with 7 bases that match TRBD2. The CDR3 sequence is 15 residues long. Germline V CDR1 and CDR2: SGHVS, FQNEAQ. V lost 0 bases, J lost 6 bases, and 6 bases stayed unmatched. CDR3 in DNA: TGTGCCAGCAGCTTAGCGTCCGGGGGGAGGGATACGCAGTATTTT. Residues: CASSLASGGRDTQYF.

In its sample, this clone was seen a few times. V and J are TRBV7-9 and TRBJ1-4; 7 bases fit TRBD1. CDR1 SEHNR and CDR2 FQNEAQ come from the germline V gene (reference sequence). Losses at the gene ends were 2 bases for V and 3 bases for J; bases not matched to a gene: 6. The CDR3 sequence is 16 residues long. CDR3 residues: CASSLILQGANEKLFF. The DNA for the CDR3 is TGTGCCAGCAGCTTAATACTGCAGGGGGCTAATGAAAAACTGTTTTTT. The whole variable domain, filled in from reference TRBV7-9 and TRBJ1-4, reads DTGVSQNPRHKITKRGQNVTFRCDPISEHNRLYWYRQTLGQGPEFLTYFQNEAQLEKSRLLSDRFSAERPKGSFSTLEIQRTEQGDSAMYLCASSLILQGANEKLFFGSGTQLSVL.

V is TRBV7-8 and J is TRBJ1-2; D ambiguous. CDR3 size: 13 residues. Germline CDR1 SGHVS, CDR2 FQNEAQ. Deletions cut 5 bases from V and 4 bases from J, with 11 bases between. The CDR3 region is CASSPRTSYGYTF. The CDR3 bases are TGTGCCAGCAGCCCCAGGACTAGCTATGGCTACACCTTC.

The J gene is TRBJ1-2, the V gene TRBV30; 7 positions match TRBD1. The CDR3 is 14 amino acids. CDR1 GTSNPN and CDR2 SVGIG come from the germline V gene (reference sequence). V trimming: 3 bases; J trimming: 3 bases; junction bases outside the gene matches: 7. The CDR3 DNA is TGTGCCTGGAGGCCAGAGACAGGGCACTATGGCTACACCTTC. Translated, it gives CAWRPETGHYGYTF.

This chain links TRBV4-2 with TRBJ2-7; weak D call: TRBD2 (6 bases). The germline V gene encodes CDR1 LGHNA and CDR2 YNFKEQ. There are 15 residues in the CDR3. The V gene lost 3 bases and the J gene lost 3 bases, with 15 bases spanning the gap. This CDR3 is CASSQTRGSGYEQYF. The CDR3 nucleotides are TGTGCCAGCAGCCAGACTAGGGGAAGTGGCTACGAGCAGTACTTC.

V usage is TRBV15 and J usage is TRBJ2-7, with a tentative D call TRBD1 (6 bases). Germline loops: CDR1 LNHNV, CDR2 YYDKDF (reference sequence). The CDR3 length is 15 residues. V gave up 3 bases and J gave up 6 bases, with 18 bases separating them. The DNA for the CDR3 is TGTGCCACCAGCAGTGAACAGGGTACCCTCGGCGAGCAGTACTTC. Residues: CATSSEQGTLGEQYF. The full variable domain, with the rest looked up from reference TRBV15 and TRBJ2-7, is DAMVIQNPRYQVTQFGKPVTLSCSQTLNHNVMYWYQQKSSQAPKLLFHYYDKDFNNEADTPDNFQSRRPNTSFCFLDIRSPGLGDTAMYLCATSSEQGTLGEQYFGPGTRLTVT.

This sequence joins TRBV4-2 and TRBJ1-1, with D hard to call. The CDR3 consists of 14 residues. Per the germline V gene, CDR1 is LGHNA and CDR2 is YNFKEQ. The V end was cut by 2 bases, the J end by 1 base, with 8 bases between. The CDR3 is CASSQSSGNTEAFF. The CDR3 region has the DNA TGTGCCAGCAGCCAAAGTAGCGGGAACACTGAAGCTTTCTTT.

This chain uses TRBV7-3 with TRBJ1-4; D is possibly TRBD1 (5 bases). Trimming pared 5 bases from V and 3 bases from J, leaving 13 bases between. CDR1 is SGHTA, CDR2 FQGTGA, per germline. This CDR3 has 15 residues. CDR3 nucleotides: TGTGCCAGCAGCCCTATGGGGGGGGCTAATGAAAAACTGTTTTTT. Translation: CASSPMGGANEKLFF.

This sequence joins TRBV24-1 and TRBJ1-5, with 7 nucleotides matching TRBD1. CDR3 length equals 16 residues. V was clipped by 5 bases and J by 3 bases; unmatched bases: 9. Germline CDR1 and CDR2: KGHDR and SFDVKD. CDR3 in amino acids: CATSATDRADNQPQHF. CDR3 nucleotide sequence: TGTGCCACCAGTGCCACAGACAGGGCGGACAATCAGCCCCAGCATTTT.

The V gene is TRBV11-2, the J gene TRBJ1-4; 9 nucleotides agree with TRBD1. CDR3 length: 15 residues. Unmatched junction bases numbered 7, after V lost 5 bases and J lost 6 bases. CDR1 and CDR2 (germline): SGHAT, FQNNGV. DNA for the CDR3: TGTGCCAGCAGCGCCCGGGACAGGGCAGATGAAAAACTGTTTTTT. It yields the protein CASSARDRADEKLFF.

This chain uses TRBV2 with TRBJ2-1, with 13 bases fitting TRBD2. The CDR3 consists of 18 residues. From germline, CDR1 is SNHLY and CDR2 FYNNEI. V was pared by 5 bases and J by 6 bases, with 13 bases of the junction left unmatched. CDR3: CASSTSGGAGIEGNEQFF. The CDR3 DNA follows: TGTGCCAGCAGTACTAGCGGGGGGGCGGGCATCGAGGGCAATGAGCAGTTCTTC.